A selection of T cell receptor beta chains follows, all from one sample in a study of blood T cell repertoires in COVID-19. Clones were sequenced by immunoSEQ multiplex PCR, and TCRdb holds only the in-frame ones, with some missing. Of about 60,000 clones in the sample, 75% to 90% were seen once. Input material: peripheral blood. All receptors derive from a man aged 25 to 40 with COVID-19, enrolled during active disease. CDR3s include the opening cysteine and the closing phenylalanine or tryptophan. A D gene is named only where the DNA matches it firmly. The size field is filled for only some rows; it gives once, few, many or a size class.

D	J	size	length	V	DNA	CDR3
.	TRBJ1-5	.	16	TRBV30	TGTGCCTGGAGTCCACGAGGAGTTGTCGCGGGTCAGCCCCAGCATTTT	CAWSPRGVVAGQPQHF
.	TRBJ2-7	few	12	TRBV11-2	TGTGCGTCTGGGCTAGGGGTTTACGAGCAGTACTTC	CASGLGVYEQYF
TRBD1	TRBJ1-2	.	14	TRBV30	TGTGCCTGGAGTGCCGGGACAGCTAACTATGGCTACACCTTC	CAWSAGTANYGYTF
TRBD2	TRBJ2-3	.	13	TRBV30	TGTGCCTGGAGTGGGCTAGCGGGAAGCACGCAGTATTTT	CAWSGLAGSTQYF
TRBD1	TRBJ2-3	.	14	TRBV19	TGTGCCACCACAGCGGGGACAGGGGTCGTTACGCAGTATTTT	CATTAGTGVVTQYF
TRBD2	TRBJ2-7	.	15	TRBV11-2	TGTGCCAGCAGCCCTACTAGCGGGAGCTCCTACGAGCAGTACTTC	CASSPTSGSSYEQYF
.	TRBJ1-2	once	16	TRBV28	TGTGCCAGCAGTTTAGGTTGGTACGAGTCGGGCTATGGCTACACCTTC	CASSLGWYESGYGYTF
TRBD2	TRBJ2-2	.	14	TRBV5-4	TGTGCCAGCAGCCGCCGGGGGGACGCCGGGGAGCTGTTTTTT	CASSRRGDAGELFF
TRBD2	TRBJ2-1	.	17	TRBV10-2	TGCGCCAGCAGTGACCCCTCGACTAGCGCAAACTACAATGAGCAGTTCTTC	CASSDPSTSANYNEQFF
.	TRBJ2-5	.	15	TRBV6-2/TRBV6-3	TGTGCCAGCAGTTACTCGGAGCGAATACAAGAGACCCAGTACTTC	CASSYSERIQETQYF
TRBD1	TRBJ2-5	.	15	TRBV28	TGTGCCAGCAGTTTCGGAGACAGGGCACAAGAGACCCAGTACTTC	CASSFGDRAQETQYF